A single sample gave rise to the 24 T cell receptor beta chains below, sequenced in a study of blood T cell repertoires in COVID-19. Here immunoSEQ multiplex PCR was the method, and the copy in TCRdb shows in-frame clones only, minus some. The sample shows about 120,000 clones, roughly 89% of them seen only once. The sample consisted of PBMCs or T cells enriched from blood (not recorded which). The receptors derive from a woman aged 30 to 39 who had recovered from COVID-19.

The chain recombines TRBV19 with TRBJ2-3; D unclear. Deletions cut 5 bases from V and 1 base from J, with 13 bases between. This CDR3 region has 15 residues. CDR1 is LNHDA and CDR2 is SQIVND in the germline V gene (reference sequence). CDR3 loop: CASSSLGGRTDTQYF. CDR3 DNA sequence: TGTGCCAGTAGTTCCCTCGGCGGCCGCACAGATACGCAGTATTTT.

V gene TRBV9 combines with J gene TRBJ2-5, with D tentatively TRBD1 (5 bases). Germline lookup yields CDR1 SGDLS and CDR2 YYNGEE. The CDR3 has 14 residues. The V gene lost 3 bases and the J gene lost 1 base, with 10 bases spanning the gap. For the CDR3, the DNA is TGTGCCAGCAGCGAGTCGACAGCCCAAGAGACCCAGTACTTC. This gives the protein CASSESTAQETQYF.

The chain combines TRBV27 with TRBJ2-7, with 8 bases fitting TRBD2. This CDR3 has 15 residues. V lost 3 bases, J lost 4 bases, and 8 bases stayed unmatched. Germline assignment: CDR1 MNHEY and CDR2 SMNVEV (reference sequence). In DNA, the CDR3 is TGTGCCAGCAGTTTTGCGGGAGGAACTTTATACGAGCAGTACTTC. This gives the protein CASSFAGGTLYEQYF.

The chain is built from TRBV20-1 and TRBJ1-1; 8 positions agree with TRBD1. The trim removed 3 bases at V and 1 base at J, leaving 7 bases unmatched. Germline assignment: CDR1 DFQATT and CDR2 SNEGSKA (reference sequence). The CDR3 has 15 amino acids. This CDR3 is CSASLTGGSNTEAFF. CDR3 in DNA: TGCAGTGCTAGTCTAACAGGGGGTTCGAACACTGAAGCTTTCTTT.

This clone is labeled as medium-sized. V and J are TRBV4-3 and TRBJ2-2, with 9 bases that match TRBD2. The CDR3 loop spans 17 amino acids. Per the germline V gene, CDR1 is LGHNA and CDR2 is YSLEER. V lost 1 base, J lost 6 bases, and 9 bases stayed unmatched. CDR3 coding DNA: TGCGCCAGCAGCCAAGTCGGTCGCGGGAGGGCTGCCGGGGAGCTGTTTTTT. Amino acids: CASSQVGRGRAAGELFF.

The V gene is TRBV5-1, the J gene TRBJ2-5; 15 bases match TRBD2. Germline CDR1 reads SGHRS; CDR2 reads YFSETQ. The CDR3 covers 16 residues. J gave up 4 bases and V 4 bases, and 5 bases lay outside the gene matches. The CDR3 DNA follows: TGCGCCAGCAGCCCTCGGACTAGCGGGAGGGCAGAGACCCAGTACTTC. Protein product: CASSPRTSGRAETQYF.

This chain connects TRBV7-2 to TRBJ1-1; TRBD1 matches 7 bases. After removal of 5 bases from V and 5 bases from J, the junction contained 8 bases not matched to a gene. Germline V gene lookup returns CDR1 SGHTA and CDR2 FQGNSA. This CDR3 contains 14 residues. The CDR3 protein is CASSIRQGGTEAFF. CDR3 nucleotides: TGTGCCAGCAGCATAAGACAGGGAGGAACTGAAGCTTTCTTT.

This clone was recorded only once. V gene TRBV7-2 combines with J gene TRBJ2-7; D is possibly TRBD2 (5 bases). CDR3 length equals 14 residues. Germline CDR1 is SGHTA and CDR2 is FQGNSA. V was shortened by 5 bases and J by 5 bases, with 16 bases between the two germline ends. In nucleotides, the CDR3 is TGTGCCAGCAGCGTACGACTACCGGTCCACGAGCAGTACTTC. Translation: CASSVRLPVHEQYF. Full variable domain (rest looked up from reference TRBV7-2 and TRBJ2-7): GAGVSQSPSNKVTEKGKDVELRCDPISGHTALYWYRQSLGQGLEFLIYFQGNSAPDKSGLPSDRFSAERTGGSVSTLTIQRTQQEDSAVYLCASSVRLPVHEQYFGPGTRLTVT.

The rearrangement links TRBV6-2 or TRBV6-3 to TRBJ2-5, with unresolved D. Deletions cut 0 bases from V and 2 bases from J, with 4 bases between. Germline CDR1 reads MNHEY; CDR2 reads SVGEGT. The CDR3 covers 13 residues. The CDR3 protein is CASSYSEQETQYF. The CDR3 region has the DNA TGTGCCAGCAGTTACTCCGAGCAAGAGACCCAGTACTTC.

This clone was recorded a few times. CDR3 in amino acids: CASSVGPYNEKLFF. CDR3 DNA sequence: TGTGCCAGCAGCGTAGGGCCATATAATGAAAAACTGTTTTTT. The chain joins TRBV9 to TRBJ1-4, with D uncertain. Germline V gives CDR1 SGDLS, CDR2 YYNGEE. Deletions cut 0 bases from V and 4 bases from J, with 7 bases between. The CDR3 loop spans 14 amino acids. The whole variable domain, filled in from reference TRBV9 and TRBJ1-4, reads DSGVTQTPKHLITATGQRVTLRCSPRSGDLSVYWYQQSLDQGLQFLIQYYNGEERAKGNILERFSAQQFPDLHSELNLSSLELGDSALYFCASSVGPYNEKLFFGSGTQLSVL.

The rearrangement uses TRBV14 and TRBJ1-1; D is unclear. CDR3 size: 14 residues. The germline V gene encodes CDR1 SGHDN and CDR2 FVKESK. The ends were cut back, 5 bases at V and 6 bases at J, with 16 bases in the middle. The CDR3 DNA reads TGTGCCAGCAGCAGTGAACGGTGGGAGGCTGAAGCTTTCTTT. Amino acid sequence: CASSSERWEAEAFF.

The V and J genes are TRBV28 and TRBJ1-1; D might be TRBD1 (6 bases). The CDR3 sequence is 15 residues long. Germline CDR1 and CDR2: MDHEN and SYDVKM. Trimming removed 4 bases at V and 0 bases at J, with 12 bases between. As DNA, the CDR3 is TGTGCCAGCAGTTGGGGGCAGACCATGAACACTGAAGCTTTCTTT. Amino acids: CASSWGQTMNTEAFF.

This clone came up a few times. The rearrangement uses TRBV2 and TRBJ1-1; 9 positions match TRBD1. V trimming: 5 bases; J trimming: 1 base; junction bases outside the gene matches: 5. The CDR3 is 15 residues long. Germline V gene lookup returns CDR1 SNHLY and CDR2 FYNNEI. The CDR3 reads CASSSGTGRNTEAFF. Written as DNA, the CDR3 is TGTGCCAGCAGTTCCGGGACAGGGCGGAACACTGAAGCTTTCTTT.

The V call is TRBV27, the J call TRBJ1-1; D unclear. There are 14 residues in the CDR3. Germline lookup yields CDR1 MNHEY and CDR2 SMNVEV (reference sequence). V lost 3 bases and J 1 base, leaving 9 bases between the germline ends. Here the CDR3 reads CASSFRSWNTEAFF. CDR3 in DNA: TGTGCCAGCAGTTTTCGTTCTTGGAACACTGAAGCTTTCTTT.

V is TRBV6-1 and J is TRBJ1-2; D gene ambiguous. Germline V gene sequence: CDR1 MNHNS, CDR2 SASEGT. The V and J ends lost 0 bases and 4 bases respectively, with 12 bases between them. The CDR3 runs to 15 residues. The CDR3 loop is CASSEARWGGYGYTF. As DNA, the CDR3 is TGTGCCAGCAGTGAAGCACGGTGGGGAGGCTATGGCTACACCTTC.

This chain joins TRBV5-4 and TRBJ2-7; TRBD2 agrees at 10 bases. In germline, CDR1 is SGHNT, CDR2 YYREEE (reference sequence). CDR3 length: 15 residues. Losses at the gene ends were 4 bases for V and 0 bases for J; bases not matched to a gene: 4. In DNA, the CDR3 is TGTGCCAGCAGCCATAGCGGGAGGAGCTCCTACGAGCAGTACTTC. Its protein product is CASSHSGRSSYEQYF.

The chain joins TRBV5-1 to TRBJ1-2; the match to TRBD1 covers 9 bases. Germline V gene data show CDR1 as SGHRS and CDR2 as YFSETQ. This CDR3 comprises 15 residues. After removal of 4 bases from V and 8 bases from J, the junction contained 12 bases not matched to a gene. This CDR3 is CASSPDRGDRGGYTF. The CDR3, as DNA: TGCGCCAGCAGCCCGGACAGGGGTGATCGGGGGGGCTACACCTTC. Full variable domain (remainder filled in from reference TRBV5-1 and TRBJ1-2): KAGVTQTPRYLIKTRGQQVTLSCSPISGHRSVSWYQQTPGQGLQFLFEYFSETQRNKGNFPGRFSGRQFSNSRSEMNVSTLELGDSALYLCASSPDRGDRGGYTFGSGTRLTVV.

The chain employs TRBV13 and TRBJ1-2; possibly TRBD1 for D (5 bases). V was shortened by 0 bases and J by 6 bases, with 20 bases between the two germline ends. The CDR3 is 17 residues long. Germline V CDR1 and CDR2: PRHDT, FYEKMQ (reference sequence). CDR3 amino acids: CASSLGGRVTPTDGYTF. As DNA, the CDR3 is TGTGCCAGCAGCTTAGGTGGCAGGGTGACCCCCACAGATGGCTACACCTTC.

V gene TRBV5-1 combines with J gene TRBJ2-7, with D perhaps TRBD1 (7 bases). The CDR3 has 15 residues. Germline CDR1 reads SGHRS; CDR2 reads YFSETQ. The V gene lost 5 bases and the J gene lost 6 bases, with 21 bases spanning the gap. CDR3 nucleotides: TGCGCCAGCAGTCGGGCGGGGACAGATATCGGCGAGCAGTACTTC. This sequence encodes CASSRAGTDIGEQYF.

V gene TRBV4-2 combines with J gene TRBJ2-1; D is perhaps TRBD1 (5 bases). The germline CDR1 and CDR2 sequences are LGHNA and YNFKEQ. Trimming took 3 bases from V and 0 from J, leaving 9 bases between them. This CDR3 is 15 amino acids long. CDR3 DNA sequence: TGTGCCAGCAGCCACACAGGCAGCTCCTACAATGAGCAGTTCTTC. Residues: CASSHTGSSYNEQFF.

The rearrangement uses TRBV19 and TRBJ2-5; D is possibly TRBD2 (6 bases). Trimming left V 7 bases short and J 2 bases short, with 17 bases between. CDR3 length: 15 amino acids. Germline CDR1 reads LNHDA; CDR2 reads SQIVND (reference sequence). As DNA, the CDR3 is TGTGCCAGTACCCTTGGGGGAGGAGAACAAGAGACCCAGTACTTC. Its protein product is CASTLGGGEQETQYF.

The chain joins TRBV27 to TRBJ2-7; 9 bases are shared with TRBD2. The CDR3 sequence is 13 residues long. V dropped 6 bases and J dropped 7; count of bases not matched to a gene: 7. Germline values: CDR1 MNHEY, CDR2 SMNVEV (reference sequence). CDR3 loop: CASRDLAGREQYF. CDR3 DNA: TGTGCCAGCAGGGATCTAGCGGGAAGGGAGCAGTACTTC.

The chain employs TRBV7-3 and TRBJ2-1, with D maybe TRBD2 (7 bases). The CDR3 totals 15 residues. CDR1 SGHTA and CDR2 FQGTGA come from the germline V gene. The V end lost 5 bases, the J end lost 8 bases, and 19 bases lay between the germline ends. DNA for the CDR3: TGTGCCAGCAGCCCGATCGGGGGGCGTACGGATGAGCAGTTCTTC. Encoded protein: CASSPIGGRTDEQFF. Using reference TRBV7-3 and TRBJ2-1 for the parts outside the CDR3, the full variable domain is GAGVSQTPSNKVTEKGKYVELRCDPISGHTALYWYRQSLGQGPEFLIYFQGTGAADDSGLPNDRFFAVRPEGSVSTLKIQRTERGDSAVYLCASSPIGGRTDEQFFGPGTRLTVL.

The chain carries TRBV19 and TRBJ1-5, with 9 bases fitting TRBD1. This CDR3 is built from 16 residues. CDR1 is LNHDA, CDR2 SQIVND, per germline (reference sequence). Trimming removed 7 bases from V and 1 base from J; junction bases left unmatched: 8. The CDR3 DNA sequence: TGTGCCAGTACCCCAACAGGGGGCGCGAGCAATCAGCCCCAGCATTTT. Amino acids: CASTPTGGASNQPQHF.